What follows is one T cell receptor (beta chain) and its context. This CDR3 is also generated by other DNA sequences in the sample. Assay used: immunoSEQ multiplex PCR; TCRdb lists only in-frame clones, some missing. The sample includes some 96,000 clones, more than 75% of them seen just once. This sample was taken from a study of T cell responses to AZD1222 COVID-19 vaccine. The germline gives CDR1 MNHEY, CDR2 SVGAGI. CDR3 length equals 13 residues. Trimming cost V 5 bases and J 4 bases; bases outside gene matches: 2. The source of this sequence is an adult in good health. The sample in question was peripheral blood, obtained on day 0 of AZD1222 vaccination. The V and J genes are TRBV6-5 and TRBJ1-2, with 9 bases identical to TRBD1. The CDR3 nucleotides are TGTGCCAGCAGTCGGGACAGGGTCTATGGCTACACCTTC. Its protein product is CASSRDRVYGYTF.